The sequence of this TCR beta chain was determined in a study of cytomegalovirus exposure and HLA in healthy donors. Across the whole study: In an earlier analysis, 95 million to 130 million unique TCR beta sequences were found from some 200 million T cells. Study outcomes and limitations: As immune exposure information, only CMV serostatus was available.

13 Jbeta primers and 60 Vbeta primers were used for the PCR. Original data processing: In a later analysis, of roughly 83 million unique beta chains, about 11 million appeared in at least two donors. Sequencing was performed with immunoSEQ multiplex PCR; in TCRdb, only in-frame clones are kept and a portion is missing. V and J calls plus clone size are reproduced from that table; the DNA served to infer D and trimming. Altogether about 130,000 clones are present, roughly 72% being singletons, with the ten largest covering 3.5% to 4.5%. With respect to this clone: Its antigen is still unknown.

The CDR3 spans 16 residues. With V trimmed by 4 bases and J by 5 bases, 8 bases remained unmatched. Germline V CDR1 and CDR2: SGHAT, FQDESV (reference sequence). The chain joins TRBV11-1 to TRBJ2-3; 11 bases agree with TRBD1. The clonotype originates from a man in his forties in good health and CMV-seropositive. The sequenced material came from PBMCs. The CDR3 nucleotides are TGTGCCAGCAGCTCTTTGGGACAGGGGGTAGGAGATACGCAGTATTTT. Its protein is CASSSLGQGVGDTQYF.